Given below is one T cell receptor (beta chain) in context. This sample was taken from a study of T-cell memory formation after mild COVID-19. The CDR3 loop spans 13 amino acids. From germline, CDR1 is MDHEN and CDR2 SYDVKM. Trimming removed 6 bases at V and 4 bases at J, with 12 bases between. TCRdb itself ran the 5' RACE reads through MiXCR, one entry per CDR3 protein. The repertoire consists of hundreds of thousands of distinct CDR3 sequences, with roughly 13% occurring once and the leading ten covering approximately 22%. The source of this sequence is a man aged 18 to 29 who had mild COVID-19 (a few samples of this study predate the infection). Cell type and time point are not known. Sample: PBMCs or a T cell subset sorted from them (not recorded which). The chain is built from TRBV28 and TRBJ2-5, with D perhaps matching TRBD2 (6 bases). The CDR3 protein is CASRLGGRETQYF. The CDR3 nucleotides read TGTGCCAGCAGACTCGGGGGACGAGAGACCCAGTACTTC.